The entry below describes one T cell receptor beta chain. Sequencing used immunoSEQ multiplex PCR; TCRdb keeps in-frame clones, though not all of them. The sample records roughly 69,000 clones, 85% to 90% being singletons. This specimen comes from a study of Tregs in tolerant kidney transplant recipients. The wider study: Related graft donors supplied nonmyeloablative bone marrow transplants, and mixed chimerism was transient.

V shed 10 bases and J 0 bases; nucleotides not matched to a gene: 10. This CDR3 spans 15 amino acids. CDR1 and CDR2 (germline): SGHNT, YYREEE (reference sequence). This receptor was identified in a human donor who received a combined kidney and bone marrow transplant. V and J are TRBV5-4 and TRBJ2-3; 8 bases align to TRBD2. Here the sequenced sample was CD4+ T cells from blood, taken before the transplant. CDR3 protein: CASQRASGSTDTQYF. The CDR3 DNA reads TGTGCCTCCCAGAGGGCTAGCGGGAGCACAGATACGCAGTATTTT.